The rows below give T cell receptor beta chains drawn from one sample of a study of T cell repertoires in cytomegalovirus infection. TCRdb fed the reads into MiXCR, producing one record per CDR3 protein. The data hold around 250,000 distinct CDR3 sequences, with about a sixth observed a single time. Material: CD8+ T cells from PBMCs. These receptors originate from a human donor in good health (CMV status not recorded). Some clones in this sample may be carry-over from other donors' samples. CDR3s include the opening cysteine and the closing phenylalanine or tryptophan. A D gene is named only where the DNA matches it firmly. Some rows have no size entry. The others give once, few or many, or a class for an expanded clone.

>TRBV6-1|.|.|TRBJ1-1
TGTGCCAGCAGTGAACTTCGCAGTATGAACACTGAAGCTTTCTTT
CASSELRSMNTEAFF
>TRBV28|TRBD2|few|TRBJ2-3
TGTGCCAGCAGTTTTTGGGTAGCGGGGGGACCCGATATCACAGATACGCAGTATTTT
CASSFWVAGGPDITDTQYF
>TRBV7-2|TRBD1|many|TRBJ2-5
TGTGCCAGCAGCTTACCCGGACAGGGGACCCAAGAGACCCAGTACTTC
CASSLPGQGTQETQYF
>TRBV25-1|TRBD2|many|TRBJ2-4
TGTGCCAGCAGTCCGGACCTTCCGGGACTAGCGCCACTAGCCAAAAACATTCAGTACTTC
CASSPDLPGLAPLAKNIQYF
>TRBV28|TRBD1|many|TRBJ2-7
TGTGCCAGCAGTTTAGGGGACAGTACTTACGAGCAGTACTTC
CASSLGDSTYEQYF
>TRBV7-6|.|many|TRBJ1-5
TGTGCCAGCAGCTTAGCGTCAGACAGGCCGTATCAGCCCCAGCATTTT
CASSLASDRPYQPQHF
>TRBV19|.|many|TRBJ2-2
TGTGCCAGTAGTATTTTTGGCCCATTAAACACCGGGGAGCTGTTTTTT
CASSIFGPLNTGELFF
>TRBV10-3|TRBD1|.|TRBJ2-4
TGTGCCATCAGTGAGCAGGGGGTGGACAAAAACATTCAGTACTTC
CAISEQGVDKNIQYF
>TRBV19|.|.|TRBJ2-1
TGTGCCAGTAGTACCTCTCCTAGCTTTCCCTACAATGAGCAGTTCTTC
CASSTSPSFPYNEQFF
>TRBV27|.|few|TRBJ1-2
TGTGCCAGCAGTTTATCTGTGGCTAGCGGCTATGGCTACACCTTC
CASSLSVASGYGYTF
>TRBV2|TRBD2|.|TRBJ2-1
TGTGCCAGCAGTGAACTAGCGGGGGGGCGTAATGAGCAGTTCTTC
CASSELAGGRNEQFF
>TRBV12-3/TRBV12-4|.|many|TRBJ1-2
TGTGCCAGCAGTTTCGGCTTTAACTATGGCTACACCTTC
CASSFGFNYGYTF
>TRBV19|.|.|TRBJ2-5
TGTGCCAGTAGTATAGGATACAGTAAAGAGACCCAGTACTTC
CASSIGYSKETQYF
>TRBV4-1|TRBD2|.|TRBJ2-1
TGCGCCAGCAGCCAATGGGGGGGGGTTAGCAATGAGCAGTTCTTC
CASSQWGGVSNEQFF
>TRBV7-6|.|many|TRBJ2-7
TGTGCCAGCAGCTCGCGCGGGGTAGACCACGGAGAGCAGTACTTC
CASSSRGVDHGEQYF
>TRBV20-1|.|.|TRBJ1-1
TGCAGTGCTAGGGGCGGGGGAGGCGGAATGAACACTGAAGCTTTCTTT
CSARGGGGGMNTEAFF
>TRBV6-2/TRBV6-3|TRBD2|many|TRBJ2-1
TGTGCCAGCAGTGGTCTGGGAGCGGGGGGCTACTACAATGAGCAGTTCTTC
CASSGLGAGGYYNEQFF
>TRBV6-1|.|many|TRBJ1-5
TGTGCCAGCAGTGCCGGCCTGGGAAATCAGCCCCAGCATTTT
CASSAGLGNQPQHF
>TRBV6-6|.|few|TRBJ2-1
TGTGCCAGCAGTTCCTTTCGGAACGATGAGCAGTTCTTC
CASSSFRNDEQFF
>TRBV2|.|.|TRBJ2-7
TGTGCCAGCAGGGATGGGGTTTCCTACGAGCAGTACTTC
CASRDGVSYEQYF